This T cell receptor (beta chain) appears in the sequencing data of a study of PD-1 blockade in classical Hodgkin lymphoma. Whole-study results and caveats: Differences between repertoires have undefined causes, possibly disease activity or prior therapy. Newly diagnosed patients reportedly trailed healthy donors in baseline TCR diversity.

TCRdb keeps only in-frame clones here, not all; method: immunoSEQ multiplex PCR. Altogether more than 50,000 clones are present, about 64% being singletons, with the ten largest covering less than 9.5%. Regarding this clone: Antigen unknown.

The CDR3 runs 17 residues. Germline-derived CDR1 and CDR2 are SGDLS and YYNGEE. The V gene lost 0 bases and the J gene lost 1 base, with 16 bases spanning the gap. Relapse after autologous stem cell transplantation occurred in every patient, and brentuximab vedotin exposure varied. The TCR was taken from a human donor with classical Hodgkin lymphoma. The chain has TRBV9 and TRBJ1-1; tentatively, D is TRBD1 (6 bases). The input for sequencing was peripheral blood mononuclear cells (PBMCs), taken before the second cycle of nivolumab. Here the CDR3 reads CASSVGGANPKNTEAFF. CDR3 DNA sequence: TGTGCCAGCAGCGTAGGGGGGGCAAACCCCAAGAACACTGAAGCTTTCTTT.